These 21 T cell receptor beta chains were sequenced from one sample in a study of technical replicates of blood from several donors. Profiling relied on immunoSEQ multiplex PCR, and the TCRdb table lists in-frame clones only, not all of them. The sample contains 60,000 to 85,000 clones, 90% to 95% of which appear only once. Sequenced: T cells isolated from PBMCs. The source of these receptors is a human donor in good health.

This chain joins TRBV11-3 and TRBJ2-7; 13 bases align to TRBD2. Trimming cost V 5 bases and J 2 bases; bases outside gene matches: 9. Germline V gives CDR1 SGHNT, CDR2 YENEEA. This CDR3 region has 17 residues. CDR3 in DNA: TGTGCCAGCAGCCTAGGACTAGCGGGAGTTATAACCTACGAGCAGTACTTC. It yields the protein CASSLGLAGVITYEQYF.

CDR3 nucleotide sequence: TGTGCCAGCAGTCCGCCCGACAGGGGTGAAGCTTTCTTT. Translating it yields CASSPPDRGEAFF. This chain connects TRBV28 to TRBJ1-1; TRBD1 matches 8 bases. In germline, CDR1 is MDHEN, CDR2 SYDVKM. The junction had 6 bases not matched to a gene; V was cut back by 5 bases and J by 7 bases. This CDR3 is 13 amino acids long.

The V gene is TRBV10-3, the J gene TRBJ1-4, with a weak D call TRBD1 (6 bases). CDR1 and CDR2 (germline): ENHRY, SYGVKD. Trimming took off 4 bases at V and 6 bases at J, with 12 bases between the two ends. The CDR3 has 14 residues. The CDR3 sequence is CAISARGVDEKLFF. The CDR3 DNA sequence: TGTGCCATCAGTGCCAGGGGAGTTGATGAAAAACTGTTTTTT.

This chain uses TRBV19 with TRBJ1-5, with D hard to call. The CDR3 length is 14 residues. Germline CDR1 is LNHDA and CDR2 is SQIVND (reference sequence). The V gene lost 0 bases and the J gene lost 3 bases, with 6 bases spanning the gap. The CDR3 spells CASSIDRNNQPQHF. The DNA of the CDR3 is TGTGCCAGTAGTATAGACAGAAACAATCAGCCCCAGCATTTT.

The rearrangement uses TRBV4-2 and TRBJ2-7; 8 bases match TRBD2. J was trimmed by 4 bases and V by 4 bases; bases with no gene match: 15. The CDR3 sequence is 17 residues long. Germline CDR1 is LGHNA and CDR2 is YNFKEQ. The CDR3 nucleotides are TGTGCCAGCAGCCCGACGCTGGTAGGACTAGCTAGTTACGAGCAGTACTTC. It translates to CASSPTLVGLASYEQYF.

The genes are TRBV7-9 and TRBJ1-1, with 7 bases aligning to TRBD1. Germline CDR1 SEHNR, CDR2 FQNEAQ (reference sequence). The trim removed 5 bases at V and 4 bases at J, leaving 13 bases unmatched. CDR3 length equals 16 residues. The CDR3 region is CASSHPLTGSITEAFF. CDR3 DNA sequence: TGTGCCAGCAGCCATCCTCTGACAGGGTCGATCACTGAAGCTTTCTTT.

V usage is TRBV5-1 and J usage is TRBJ1-1; D gene unclear. Germline V gene sequence: CDR1 SGHRS, CDR2 YFSETQ. Trimming cost V 1 base and J 3 bases, with 7 bases left between them. The CDR3 loop spans 13 amino acids. CDR3 in amino acids: CASSLRGDTEAFF. The CDR3, as DNA: TGCGCCAGCAGCTTGCGAGGCGACACTGAAGCTTTCTTT.

The chain employs TRBV7-9 and TRBJ1-2; no definite D call. Germline values: CDR1 SEHNR, CDR2 FQNEAQ (reference sequence). The CDR3 is made up of 12 amino acids. The germline V and J ends were trimmed by 5 bases and 5 bases, with 9 bases remaining between them. CDR3 residues: CASSPGEYGYTF. CDR3 bases: TGTGCCAGCAGCCCCGGGGAGTATGGCTACACCTTC.

The chain recombines TRBV7-8 with TRBJ2-2, with D possibly TRBD1 on 6 matching bases. The CDR3 contains 16 residues. Germline loops: CDR1 SGHVS, CDR2 FQNEAQ. The ends were cut back, 5 bases at V and 2 bases at J, with 15 bases in the middle. CDR3 residues: CASSQTGPFNTGELFF. The CDR3 bases are TGTGCCAGCAGCCAAACAGGGCCGTTTAACACCGGGGAGCTGTTTTTT.

This clone has only a few counts. This sequence joins TRBV6-4 and TRBJ1-2, with D unresolved. The CDR3 extends over 13 amino acids. V lost 4 bases to trimming and J lost 6 bases, with 12 bases between them. Looked up from germline, CDR1 is MRHNA and CDR2 is SNTAGT. CDR3 in amino acids: CASSGEWGDGYTF. CDR3 sequence (DNA): TGTGCCAGCAGTGGTGAATGGGGAGATGGCTACACCTTC.

This sequence joins TRBV14 and TRBJ2-4; the D gene is possibly TRBD1 (5 bases). Germline V gene sequence: CDR1 SGHDN, CDR2 FVKESK. The CDR3 has 17 residues. The V gene lost 2 bases and the J gene lost 0 bases, with 14 bases spanning the gap. In DNA, the CDR3 is TGTGCCAGCAGCCAACAGGGTCTCTACCTAGCCAAAAACATTCAGTACTTC. It is translated as CASSQQGLYLAKNIQYF.

The chain combines TRBV27 with TRBJ2-7, with 8 bases lining up with TRBD2. Germline V CDR1 and CDR2: MNHEY, SMNVEV (reference sequence). The CDR3 extends over 16 amino acids. Losses at the gene ends were 6 bases for V and 3 bases for J; bases not matched to a gene: 13. The CDR3 DNA reads TGTGCCAGCAGCGTATCCGCCGGGACTAGGCTCTACGAGCAGTACTTC. Translation gives CASSVSAGTRLYEQYF.

The gene calls are TRBV9 and TRBJ1-1; 8 bases match TRBD1. Germline trimming cut 4 bases from V and 4 bases from J; bases unmatched to any gene: 9. Looked up from germline, CDR1 is SGDLS and CDR2 is YYNGEE. The CDR3 spans 15 residues. CDR3 in amino acids: CASSPFYRGITEAFF. CDR3 nucleotide sequence: TGTGCCAGCAGCCCTTTCTACAGGGGGATCACTGAAGCTTTCTTT.

The chain joins TRBV9 to TRBJ1-5, with TRBD1 as a possible D gene (5 bases). The CDR3 loop spans 17 amino acids. Germline lookup yields CDR1 SGDLS and CDR2 YYNGEE. V lost 4 bases and J lost 3, with 20 bases in between. CDR3 loop: CASSPRWGKGDNQPQHF. The CDR3 coding sequence is TGTGCCAGCAGCCCTCGTTGGGGAAAAGGGGACAATCAGCCCCAGCATTTT.

The rearrangement links TRBV18 to TRBJ1-2; 7 positions match TRBD1. Per the germline V gene, CDR1 is KGHSH and CDR2 is LQKENI. Losses at the gene ends were 2 bases for V and 1 base for J; bases not matched to a gene: 13. This CDR3 is 18 amino acids long. CDR3 in DNA: TGTGCCAGCTCACCAAGGGGCCCCGTACAGGGGAATAACTATGGCTACACCTTC. Translating gives CASSPRGPVQGNNYGYTF.

The gene calls are TRBV11-2 and TRBJ2-1; 12 bases agree with TRBD2. The CDR3 loop spans 15 amino acids. Trimming took 5 bases from V and 6 from J; bases not matched to a gene: 5. CDR1 and CDR2 (germline): SGHAT, FQNNGV. The CDR3 loop reads CASSPGLAGSNEQFF. In DNA, the CDR3 is TGTGCCAGCAGCCCAGGACTAGCGGGGTCCAATGAGCAGTTCTTC.

This chain connects TRBV9 to TRBJ1-1; D unresolved. There are 11 residues in the CDR3. Germline V gives CDR1 SGDLS, CDR2 YYNGEE. V was trimmed by 4 bases and J by 2 bases, leaving 3 bases between them. CDR3 amino acids: CASSSNTEAFF. CDR3 nucleotides: TGTGCCAGCAGCTCAAACACTGAAGCTTTCTTT.

V is TRBV9 and J is TRBJ1-2; TRBD1 matches 8 bases. CDR1 and CDR2 (germline): SGDLS, YYNGEE. This CDR3 is 15 amino acids long. The trim removed 4 bases at V and 6 bases at J, leaving 11 bases unmatched. The CDR3 nucleotides are TGTGCCAGCAGCACCAGACAGGGGAAGTCCCATGGCTACACCTTC. Translated: CASSTRQGKSHGYTF.

The V gene is TRBV9, the J gene TRBJ2-3; D is ambiguous. The V end was cut by 0 bases, the J end by 0 bases, with 11 bases between. The CDR3 has 16 residues. The germline V gene encodes CDR1 SGDLS and CDR2 YYNGEE. CDR3 protein: CASSVGGGASTDTQYF. The CDR3 DNA is TGTGCCAGCAGCGTAGGCGGCGGCGCTAGCACAGATACGCAGTATTTT.

V and J are TRBV27 and TRBJ2-5, with 9 bases identical to TRBD2. Germline CDR1 and CDR2: MNHEY and SMNVEV (reference sequence). J lost 4 bases, V lost 10 bases, and 7 bases had no gene match. The CDR3 totals 13 residues. CDR3 protein: CATSRAGGETQYF. In DNA form, the CDR3 reads TGTGCCACCTCCCGAGCGGGAGGAGAGACCCAGTACTTC.

The chain is built from TRBV6-5 and TRBJ2-5, with no clear D. CDR1 is MNHEY and CDR2 is SVGAGI in the germline V gene. V lost 0 bases to trimming and J lost 2 bases, with 7 bases between them. The CDR3 runs to 14 residues. CDR3 sequence reads: CASSYSAEQETQYF. In DNA, the CDR3 is TGTGCCAGCAGTTACTCCGCAGAACAAGAGACCCAGTACTTC.